These T cell receptor beta chains were read from a single sample in a study of blood T cell repertoires in COVID-19. Using immunoSEQ multiplex PCR, the repertoire was profiled, and TCRdb retains in-frame clones only, with some absent. The sample lists around 99,000 clones, 60% to 85% occurring once. Sequenced material: peripheral blood. The receptor source for this set is a human donor in a cohort sampled during active or convalescent COVID-19. Each CDR3 is given with its conserved first and last residue. The D gene is left open where the match is weak. Rows may omit the clone size; those that give it use once, few, many or a size class.

j_call cdr3_length d_call v_call clone_size cdr3_nt cdr3_aa
TRBJ2-2 20 . TRBV16 . TGTGCCAGCAGCCAATCGGCCCTCTTCTCGGCGGGGCCGAACACCGGGGAGCTGTTTTTT CASSQSALFSAGPNTGELFF
TRBJ1-4 16 . TRBV18 . TGTGCCAGCTCACCATACGAGTCCTCAACTAATGAAAAACTGTTTTTT CASSPYESSTNEKLFF
TRBJ2-5 15 TRBD2 TRBV27 . TGTGCCAGCAGTTTACTAGCGGGCCCCCAAGAGACCCAGTACTTC CASSLLAGPQETQYF
TRBJ2-5 18 TRBD2 TRBV5-1 few TGCGCCAGCAGCTTGGCTCTAGCGGGGGGGACGTACCAAGAGACCCAGTACTTC CASSLALAGGTYQETQYF
TRBJ2-6 16 . TRBV7-2 . TGTGCCAGCAGCTTAGTAGGAGGCTCTGGGGCCAACGTCCTGACTTTC CASSLVGGSGANVLTF
TRBJ2-7 15 TRBD2 TRBV4-3 once TGCGCCAGCAGCCAAGGGACTAGCGGGAGTTCTGGGCAGTACTTC CASSQGTSGSSGQYF
TRBJ2-7 15 TRBD2 TRBV4-2 . TGTGCCAGCAGGAGCCATAGCGGGATTAACTACGAGCAGTACTTC CASRSHSGINYEQYF
TRBJ1-2 14 . TRBV5-6 . TGTGCCAGCAGCTTGGTGTTGAGTATGGATGGCTACACCTTC CASSLVLSMDGYTF
TRBJ2-1 17 . TRBV2 once TGTGCCAGCAGTGAAAGGGCTCATGGGGACCCCGGGGGTGAGCAGTTCTTC CASSERAHGDPGGEQFF
TRBJ2-7 14 TRBD1 TRBV5-1 . TGCGCCAGCACCCGGACAGGGGGTTCGGTCGAGCAGTACTTC CASTRTGGSVEQYF
TRBJ2-7 14 . TRBV10-3 . TGTGCCATCAGATCGGGTACAGGGCTTTACGAGCAGTACTTC CAIRSGTGLYEQYF
TRBJ1-6 16 . TRBV28 once TGTGCCAGCAGTTTAGACAGTCGGAAGCAGAATTCACCCCTCCACTTT CASSLDSRKQNSPLHF
TRBJ2-2 13 . TRBV29-1 . TGCAGCGTTGACGAGGGTACCACCGGGGAGCTGTTTTTT CSVDEGTTGELFF
TRBJ2-4 18 TRBD2 TRBV19 few TGTGCCAGTAGTCATTCTAGCGGGGGGGCCGTTACCAAAAACATTCAGTACTTC CASSHSSGGAVTKNIQYF
TRBJ2-1 17 TRBD2 TRBV3-1/TRBV3-2 many TGTGCCAGCAGCCAATCCCCCGGGACTAGCGGAAACAATGAGCAGTTCTTC CASSQSPGTSGNNEQFF
TRBJ2-5 16 TRBD2 TRBV6-2/TRBV6-3 . TGTGCCAGCAGTCACCCCGGGGGGGCGATTCGAGAGACCCAGTACTTC CASSHPGGAIRETQYF
TRBJ2-7 14 TRBD2 TRBV18 . TGTGCCAGCTCACCACAGGGGACTAACTACGAGCAGTACTTC CASSPQGTNYEQYF
TRBJ2-1 18 . TRBV2 . TGTGCCAGCAGTCCCCGCGGGGAGCGGAGTTTTTACGACAATGAGCAGTTCTTC CASSPRGERSFYDNEQFF
TRBJ2-1 15 TRBD2 TRBV9 . TGTGCCAGCAGCGAGCTGGGGGAGGGATACAATGAGCAGTTCTTC CASSELGEGYNEQFF
TRBJ1-2 13 TRBD1 TRBV5-1 few TGCGCCAGTAGGACAGGGGCGGTCTATGGCTACACCTTC CASRTGAVYGYTF
TRBJ2-1 14 TRBD1 TRBV15 . TGTGCCACCAGCAGATGGGACAGGGACAATGAGCAGTTCTTC CATSRWDRDNEQFF
TRBJ2-1 12 . TRBV12-5 . TGTGCTAGTGGTTTGACGCGGGCAGAGCAGTTCTTC CASGLTRAEQFF
TRBJ2-3 14 . TRBV11-1 once TGTGCCAGCAGCTCCTTTTTAAGCACAGATACGCAGTATTTT CASSSFLSTDTQYF
TRBJ1-2 14 . TRBV5-5 . TGTGCCAGCAGCTCCCTTTCGACTTCCTATGGCTACACCTTC CASSSLSTSYGYTF
TRBJ2-5 15 TRBD2 TRBV5-6 . TGTGCCAGCAGCAGCGGACTAGCGGGAGGGGAGACCCAGTACTTC CASSSGLAGGETQYF
TRBJ2-7 14 . TRBV7-2 . TGTGCCAGCAGCTTTGGAGGGAGCCCCTACGAGCAGTACTTC CASSFGGSPYEQYF
TRBJ1-2 17 . TRBV7-2 . TGTGCCAGCAGCTTAGCCGGGGGGAGTTCAGCTAACTATGGCTACACCTTC CASSLAGGSSANYGYTF
TRBJ1-5 14 TRBD1 TRBV7-2 . TGTGCCAGCAGCCGTGGACAGGGGAGTCAGCCCCAGCATTTT CASSRGQGSQPQHF
TRBJ2-2 11 . TRBV24-1 . TGTGCATCAGGGTTGGGCGGGGAGCTGTTTTTT CASGLGGELFF
TRBJ2-6 17 . TRBV9 . TGTGCCAGCAGCGGAACTGGCGGATTCTCTGGGGCCAACGTCCTGACTTTC CASSGTGGFSGANVLTF
TRBJ2-1 13 . TRBV6-2/TRBV6-3 . TGTGCCAGCAGTCTCACAGGGTTTGCTGAGCAGTTCTTC CASSLTGFAEQFF
TRBJ2-7 13 . TRBV2 . TGTGCCAGCAGTGAACAACTTTACTACGAGCAGTACTTC CASSEQLYYEQYF
TRBJ1-4 15 TRBD1 TRBV2 . TGTGCCAGCAGTGTTCCGACAGGGGGGAATGAAAAACTGTTTTTT CASSVPTGGNEKLFF
TRBJ2-3 17 TRBD2 TRBV15 . TGTGCCACCAGCAGAGATTGGGCTAGCGGGAGCACAGATACGCAGTATTTT CATSRDWASGSTDTQYF
TRBJ2-7 12 TRBD1 TRBV10-3 . TGTGCCGCCGGGACAGCAACCTACGAGCAGTACTTC CAAGTATYEQYF
TRBJ2-1 18 TRBD2 TRBV5-1 . TGCGCCAGCAGCTTGGGCCCGGGACTAGCGGGAGTCCGGAATGAGCAGTTCTTC CASSLGPGLAGVRNEQFF
TRBJ2-7 11 . TRBV20-1 . TGCAGTGCTGGCGGGTTGTACGAGCAGTACTTC CSAGGLYEQYF
TRBJ2-7 15 TRBD1 TRBV19 . TGTGCCAGTAGTATAGGTGGGACAGGGAATTACGAGCAGTACTTC CASSIGGTGNYEQYF
TRBJ1-5 15 TRBD1 TRBV5-6 . TGTGCCAGCAGCTTGGGTCCAGGGGGCAAACAGCCCCAGCATTTT CASSLGPGGKQPQHF
TRBJ2-7 15 TRBD1 TRBV28 . TGTGCCAGCAGTTTATGGGGACAGGGCGTTAGCGAGCAGTACTTC CASSLWGQGVSEQYF
TRBJ2-7 14 TRBD1 TRBV27 . TGTGCCAGCAGGACTTCAGGGGGTATCTACGAGCAGTACTTC CASRTSGGIYEQYF
TRBJ2-1 17 TRBD2 TRBV28 . TGTGCCAGCAGTTTGGTCAGGGGACTAGCGGGGTACAATGAGCAGTTCTTC CASSLVRGLAGYNEQFF
TRBJ2-7 15 TRBD1 TRBV7-9 . TGTGCCAGCAGCGGATCCGGGACAGGGACCTACGAGCAGTACTTC CASSGSGTGTYEQYF
TRBJ1-1 16 . TRBV6-1 once TGTGCCAGCAGTGGGCCCCAGGGGCCGGTGAACACTGAAGCTTTCTTT CASSGPQGPVNTEAFF
TRBJ2-1 14 . TRBV20-1 . TGCAGTGCTAGTAAATTACAGGAATCGGTTGAGCAGTTCTTC CSASKLQESVEQFF
TRBJ2-1 16 TRBD2 TRBV11-2 . TGTGCCAGCAGCTTATTCATACGGGGGGAATACAATGAGCAGTTCTTC CASSLFIRGEYNEQFF
TRBJ1-2 15 TRBD1 TRBV7-8 . TGTGCCAGCAGCTTACGGGACAGGGCAAACTATGGCTACACCTTC CASSLRDRANYGYTF
TRBJ2-3 15 TRBD1 TRBV23-1 once TGCGCCAGCAGTCATGGGGACAGAAACTTGGATACGCAGTATTTT CASSHGDRNLDTQYF
TRBJ2-1 13 . TRBV27 . TGTGCCAGCAGTTCTTACTACGATCCTGAGCAGTTCTTC CASSSYYDPEQFF